Presented here are 4 T cell receptor beta chains from one specimen sequenced in a study of OX40 agonist ivuxolimab in advanced cancers. The library relied on the immunoSEQ multiplex PCR assay. The source is immuneACCESS, and TCRdb retained only in-frame sequences with V and J called. Part of the clones is not carried over; for the studies checked, unresolved V genes explain less than half of this, and the remainder is unexplained. The sample table lists some 50,000 clones, roughly 91% of them with a count of one. The ten largest clonotypes hold just under 5% of the sample. Sequenced material: CD4+ or CD8+ T cells sorted from blood, taken in a trial of the OX40 agonist ivuxolimab. The receptors stem from an adult with an advanced solid tumor such as melanoma, head and neck, liver or kidney cancer.

The CDR3 DNA sequence: TGTGCCAGCAGTTACTCGTCTGGGAGGGACTATGGCTACACCTTC. Its protein product is CASSYSSGRDYGYTF. The gene calls are TRBV6-5 and TRBJ1-2, with D hard to call. Germline loops: CDR1 MNHEY, CDR2 SVGAGI. Trimming took off 0 bases at V and 3 bases at J, with 11 bases between the two ends. CDR3 length: 15 residues.

V is TRBV19 and J is TRBJ1-1, with 8 positions matching TRBD1. CDR1 is LNHDA, CDR2 SQIVND, per germline (reference sequence). The CDR3 sequence is 14 residues long. V shed 5 bases, J shed 3 bases, and the junction held 5 bases outside the gene matches. CDR3 sequence reads: CASSPQGAYTEAFF. CDR3 in DNA: TGTGCCAGTAGTCCTCAGGGGGCCTACACTGAAGCTTTCTTT.

The J gene is TRBJ2-5, the V gene TRBV28, with 9 nucleotides matching TRBD1. The last part of the DNA fits TRBJ2-7 better; the J call may be wrong. Germline CDR1 and CDR2: MDHEN and SYDVKM. The CDR3 runs 13 residues. CDR3 protein: CASVRQGGYEQYF. Written as DNA, the CDR3 is TGTGCCAGCGTTAGACAGGGGGGTTACGAGCAGTACTTC.

The J gene is TRBJ2-5, the V gene TRBV7-9; D is perhaps TRBD1 or TRBD2 (5 bases each). CDR1 is SEHNR, CDR2 FQNEAQ, per germline (reference sequence). This CDR3 spans 13 amino acids. The V end was cut by 1 base, the J end by 5 bases, with 8 bases between. The CDR3 is CASSLVREETQYF. The CDR3 nucleotides read TGTGCCAGCAGCTTAGTCAGGGAGGAGACCCAGTACTTC.